Sequencing of this T cell receptor (beta chain) was carried out in a study of blood T cells in healthy people across ages. V lost 0 bases to trimming and J lost 5 bases, with 2 bases between them. Germline assignment: CDR1 SGHDN and CDR2 FVKESK. This CDR3 has 12 residues. The draw of peripheral blood yielded approximately 10 milliliters from each donor. Using a J-beta primer mix together with a sample-barcoded 5' primer, a second PCR was run for roughly 7 to 12 cycles. One entry per CDR3 protein, called by TCRdb with MiXCR from the 5' RACE reads. The repertoire holds fewer than 2 million distinct CDR3 sequences, with 30% to 40% as singletons.

This TCR came from a human donor in good health. The sample taken for sequencing was blood. The chain is built from TRBV14 and TRBJ2-4; no clear D. As DNA, the CDR3 is TGTGCCAGCAGCCAAGATGAAAACATTCAGTACTTC. Translation gives CASSQDENIQYF.